Shown below are 32 T cell receptor beta chains from a single sample sequenced in a study of early T cells in non-severe SARS-CoV-2 infection. TCRdb processed the 5' RACE reads anew with MiXCR; each CDR3 protein has one entry. The sample consists of roughly 53,000 distinct CDR3 sequences, roughly 9% of them appearing once. Sample: whole blood, taken at baseline. Receptors were obtained from an adult who was a healthcare worker with PCR-confirmed SARS-CoV-2 infection or an uninfected control (not recorded which).

This clonotype was picked up a small number of times. V is TRBV5-1 and J is TRBJ1-1; D ambiguous. Germline V gene lookup returns CDR1 SGHRS and CDR2 YFSETQ. V lost 4 bases to trimming and J lost 0 bases, with 13 bases between them. The CDR3 sequence is 15 residues long. CDR3: CASSPRAEMNTEAFF. CDR3 nucleotide sequence: TGCGCCAGCAGCCCCCGGGCAGAAATGAACACTGAAGCTTTCTTT.

The genes are TRBV6-5 and TRBJ2-5; tentatively, D is TRBD1 or TRBD2 (5 bases each). The V and J ends lost 0 bases and 5 bases respectively, with 10 bases between them. The CDR3 totals 14 residues. Germline CDR1 is MNHEY and CDR2 is SVGAGI. The CDR3 spells CASSYSGVAETQYF. In DNA, the CDR3 is TGTGCCAGCAGTTACTCGGGGGTAGCGGAGACCCAGTACTTC.

This chain joins TRBV4-1 and TRBJ2-3, with 10 bases fitting TRBD2. This CDR3 has 15 amino acids. Trimming at V came to 5 bases and at J to 6 bases, leaving 8 bases not matched to a gene. The germline CDR1 and CDR2 sequences are MGHRA and YSYEKL. CDR3 sequence: CASSSLAGVPDTQYF. For the CDR3, the DNA is TGCGCCAGCAGCTCGCTAGCGGGAGTTCCCGATACGCAGTATTTT.

The chain couples TRBV4-1 to TRBJ2-1; D may be TRBD2 (5 bases). The germline CDR1 and CDR2 sequences are MGHRA and YSYEKL. The CDR3 has 15 residues. V lost 3 bases and J lost 3, with 12 bases in between. CDR3 DNA: TGCGCCAGCAGCCAGTCTAGCCTTTACTACAATGAGCAGTTCTTC. This codes for CASSQSSLYYNEQFF.

The chain carries TRBV7-9 and TRBJ2-3; 9 positions match TRBD2. Germline V gene data show CDR1 as SEHNR and CDR2 as FQNEAQ (reference sequence). V shed 6 bases and J 8 bases; nucleotides not matched to a gene: 15. This CDR3 is 16 amino acids long. The CDR3 DNA reads TGTGCCAGCAGTCGCGCAGGCGGGAGGGCCAGGGTTACGCAGTATTTT. It translates to CASSRAGGRARVTQYF.

This clonotype was observed a few times. The chain has TRBV6-1 and TRBJ2-3; D tentatively fits TRBD1 or TRBD2 (5 bases each). With 0 bases removed from V and 8 bases from J, the gap between germline ends came to 18 bases. The CDR3 covers 16 residues. The V gene's germline CDR1 is MNHNS and CDR2 SASEGT. As DNA, the CDR3 is TGTGCCAGCAGTGAAGCTCGGGCCCCCCTGGGACGTACGCAGTATTTT. This sequence encodes CASSEARAPLGRTQYF.

A few counts support this clonotype. The J gene is TRBJ2-7, the V gene TRBV3-1; the D gene is possibly TRBD1 (5 bases). The V and J ends lost 7 bases and 2 bases respectively, with 15 bases between them. The CDR3 covers 14 residues. Germline assignment: CDR1 LGHDT and CDR2 YNNKEL (reference sequence). CDR3 nucleotides: TGTGCCAGCACCCCCAGGGCAGAGCCCTACGAGCAGTACTTC. This gives the protein CASTPRAEPYEQYF.

This clonotype occurred many times. V is TRBV13 and J is TRBJ2-7; 9 bases are a match to TRBD2. Germline trimming cut 5 bases from V and 6 bases from J; bases unmatched to any gene: 8. The CDR3 length is 14 residues. The germline V gene encodes CDR1 PRHDT and CDR2 FYEKMQ (reference sequence). CDR3 sequence: CASSRSGRAAEQYF. The CDR3, as DNA: TGTGCCAGCAGCCGTAGCGGGAGAGCCGCCGAGCAGTACTTC.

This clonotype was detected a few times. This CDR3 is CASSPQGGGTDTQYF. The DNA of the CDR3 is TGTGCCAGCAGCCCGCAGGGTGGAGGCACAGATACGCAGTATTTT. The genes are TRBV7-9 and TRBJ2-3; D is perhaps TRBD1 (5 bases). V was shortened by 5 bases and J by 1 base, with 13 bases between the two germline ends. The CDR3 covers 15 residues. Per germline, CDR1 SEHNR and CDR2 FQNEAQ (reference sequence).

This sequence joins TRBV5-6 and TRBJ2-7; a weak D match, TRBD2 (6 bases). V lost 5 bases, J lost 6 bases, and 18 bases lay in between. This CDR3 contains 14 residues. Germline assignment: CDR1 SGHDT and CDR2 YYEEEE. The CDR3 spells CASRKLTRNLEQYF. CDR3 coding DNA: TGTGCCAGCAGAAAGTTGACTAGAAACCTCGAGCAGTACTTC.

This clonotype was recorded many times. The rearrangement joins TRBV2 to TRBJ1-1; D is uncertain. Germline CDR1 is SNHLY and CDR2 is FYNNEI. Trimming took 4 bases from V and 2 from J, leaving 8 bases between them. The CDR3 totals 13 residues. CDR3 nucleotides: TGTGCCAGCAGTGGGGAAGGTAACACTGAAGCTTTCTTT. This translates into CASSGEGNTEAFF.

The rearrangement uses TRBV20-1 and TRBJ2-7; 7 bases fit TRBD1. This CDR3 region has 14 residues. Looked up from germline, CDR1 is DFQATT and CDR2 is SNEGSKA (reference sequence). V trimming: 5 bases; J trimming: 2 bases; junction bases outside the gene matches: 9. CDR3 in DNA: TGCAGTGCTGGGACCGGGACAGCAGCCTACGAGCAGTACTTC. Amino acids: CSAGTGTAAYEQYF.

This clonotype turned up a few times. The genes are TRBV5-1 and TRBJ2-7, with no clear D. Germline lookup yields CDR1 SGHRS and CDR2 YFSETQ. V was pared by 4 bases and J by 1 base, with 15 bases between. This CDR3 region has 15 residues. Here the CDR3 reads CASSPYSDGSYEQYF. In DNA, the CDR3 is TGCGCCAGCAGCCCCTACTCGGACGGATCCTACGAGCAGTACTTC.

CDR3 loop: CASSWGPEGDTQYF. CDR3 DNA: TGTGCCAGCAGCTGGGGCCCCGAGGGAGATACGCAGTATTTT. The chain has TRBV5-4 and TRBJ2-3, with D possibly being TRBD1 or TRBD2 (5 bases each). Trimming cost V 3 bases and J 5 bases, with 13 bases left between them. The germline gives CDR1 SGHNT, CDR2 YYREEE (reference sequence). This CDR3 is 14 amino acids long.

This clonotype was observed at least ten times. The chain couples TRBV19 to TRBJ2-7; perhaps TRBD2 as D (6 bases). The germline CDR1 and CDR2 sequences are LNHDA and SQIVND (reference sequence). Deletions cut 7 bases from V and 5 bases from J, with 15 bases between. The CDR3 length is 13 residues. CDR3 sequence (DNA): TGTGCCAGTAAACTTAGCGGCGGCCACGAGCAGTACTTC. Translated: CASKLSGGHEQYF.

This clonotype turned up a few times. This chain's CDR3 is CASSGPISGPPYEQFF. CDR3 DNA: TGTGCCAGCAGCGGGCCCATTAGCGGACCCCCCTACGAGCAGTTCTTC. V gene TRBV7-9 combines with J gene TRBJ2-1, with D perhaps matching TRBD2 (6 bases). CDR1 and CDR2 from the germline V gene are SEHNR and FQNEAQ (reference sequence). Trimming removed 5 bases from V and 10 bases from J, with 24 bases in between. The CDR3 runs to 16 residues. Full variable domain (outside the CDR3, taken from reference TRBV7-9 and TRBJ2-1): DTGVSQNPRHKITKRGQNVTFRCDPISEHNRLYWYRQTLGQGPEFLTYFQNEAQLEKSRLLSDRFSAERPKGSFSTLEIQRTEQGDSAMYLCASSGPISGPPYEQFFGPGTRLTVL.

This clonotype was counted at least ten times. The chain couples TRBV28 to TRBJ1-2, with D hard to call. The ends were cut back, 6 bases at V and 8 bases at J, with 22 bases in the middle. This CDR3 contains 15 residues. CDR1 and CDR2 (germline): MDHEN, SYDVKM. The CDR3 nucleotides are TGTGCCAGCAGACTGGACTCTTCGGGCCTAGGGGGCTACACCTTC. Encoded protein: CASRLDSSGLGGYTF.

By sample fraction, this clonotype is medium-sized. The CDR3 region is CASSLETSSGNTIYF. CDR3 bases: TGTGCCAGCAGCTTAGAGACAAGCTCTGGAAACACCATATATTTT. The V call is TRBV7-6, the J call TRBJ1-3; no clear D. The V gene lost 1 base and the J gene lost 0 bases, with 7 bases spanning the gap. Germline loops: CDR1 SGHVS, CDR2 FNYEAQ. There are 15 residues in the CDR3.

This clonotype was counted only a few times. Here the CDR3 reads CASSSPRDRGRVNTEAFF. The CDR3, as DNA: TGTGCCAGCAGTTCTCCTCGGGACAGGGGAAGAGTTAACACTGAAGCTTTCTTT. This chain joins TRBV7-2 and TRBJ1-1; TRBD1 matches at 10 bases. Per germline, CDR1 SGHTA and CDR2 FQGNSA. Unmatched junction bases numbered 15, after V lost 6 bases and J lost 2 bases. The CDR3 is made up of 18 amino acids.

The rearrangement uses TRBV2 and TRBJ1-1; D uncertain. The germline V and J ends were trimmed by 5 bases and 11 bases, with 21 bases remaining between them. The germline CDR1 and CDR2 sequences are SNHLY and FYNNEI. The CDR3 has 14 amino acids. Written as DNA, the CDR3 is TGTGCCAGCAGTTCAGCCCATACCCGGATATCGGCTTTCTTT. This sequence encodes CASSSAHTRISAFF.

The chain recombines TRBV6-1 with TRBJ1-5; 7 bases fit TRBD1. The CDR3 covers 14 residues. From germline, CDR1 is MNHNS and CDR2 SASEGT. V shed 2 bases, J shed 7 bases, and the junction held 5 bases outside the gene matches. The CDR3 reads CASSEWRGPQPQHF. Here the CDR3 DNA reads TGTGCCAGCAGTGAATGGAGGGGGCCGCAGCCCCAGCATTTT.

The chain uses TRBV29-1 and TRBJ2-1; tentatively, D is TRBD1 or TRBD2 (5 bases each). This CDR3 has 12 amino acids. Looked up from germline, CDR1 is SQVTM and CDR2 is ANQGSEA. V lost 8 bases and J lost 7, with 15 bases in between. This CDR3 is CSSLWGRNEQFF. The CDR3 nucleotides are TGCAGCTCCCTTTGGGGGAGAAATGAGCAGTTCTTC.

This clonotype has only a few counts. The chain uses TRBV6-6 and TRBJ2-4; the match to TRBD2 covers 13 bases. The V gene's germline CDR1 is MNHNY and CDR2 SVGAGI (reference sequence). Trimming took 0 bases from V and 5 from J; bases not matched to a gene: 10. CDR3 size: 19 residues. The chain's CDR3 is CASSYSGTSGAGAQNIQYF. In DNA form, the CDR3 reads TGTGCCAGCAGTTACTCGGGGACTAGCGGGGCGGGCGCCCAAAACATTCAGTACTTC.

This clonotype came up many times. The chain couples TRBV7-8 to TRBJ1-1; D gene unclear. V lost 3 bases, J lost 4 bases, and 12 bases lay in between. The germline V gene encodes CDR1 SGHVS and CDR2 FQNEAQ. This CDR3 contains 14 residues. CDR3 in DNA: TGTGCCAGCAGCTTTTTAGGTGGGAGCACTGAAGCTTTCTTT. It codes for CASSFLGGSTEAFF.

V usage is TRBV3-1 and J usage is TRBJ2-5; 7 bases align to TRBD2. The CDR3 has 15 residues. V lost 1 base, J lost 3 bases, and 5 bases stayed unmatched. The V gene's germline CDR1 is LGHDT and CDR2 YNNKEL (reference sequence). In nucleotides, the CDR3 is TGTGCCAGCAGCCAAGGCGGGGGAGGAAAAGAGACCCAGTACTTC. As protein: CASSQGGGGKETQYF.

The V call is TRBV7-9, the J call TRBJ2-7; TRBD2 agrees at 8 bases. The germline V gene has CDR1 SEHNR and CDR2 FQNEAQ (reference sequence). CDR3 length: 15 amino acids. V shed 5 bases, J shed 4 bases, and the junction held 10 bases outside the gene matches. The CDR3 loop is CASSQVGTRTYEQYF. CDR3 in DNA: TGTGCCAGCAGCCAAGTAGGGACTAGGACTTACGAGCAGTACTTC.

The chain combines TRBV20-1 with TRBJ2-3; D ambiguous. The CDR3 loop spans 14 amino acids. CDR1 and CDR2 (germline): DFQATT, SNEGSKA (reference sequence). V was shortened by 3 bases and J by 0 bases, with 10 bases between the two germline ends. The CDR3 loop is CSASFGSSTDTQYF. DNA for the CDR3: TGCAGTGCTAGTTTTGGCAGTAGCACAGATACGCAGTATTTT.

There are many counts of this clonotype. This rearrangement joins TRBV7-9 to TRBJ2-7; D gene unclear. V lost 4 bases and J 1 base, leaving 5 bases between the germline ends. This CDR3 contains 12 residues. Per germline, CDR1 SEHNR and CDR2 FQNEAQ (reference sequence). The CDR3 here is CASSSLSYEQYF. The DNA of the CDR3 is TGTGCCAGCAGCTCACTGTCCTACGAGCAGTACTTC.

This clonotype turned up a few times. The chain joins TRBV20-1 to TRBJ1-1, with D unclear. Germline V gene data show CDR1 as DFQATT and CDR2 as SNEGSKA (reference sequence). The length of the CDR3 is 13 residues. V was shortened by 1 base and J by 1 base, with 7 bases between the two germline ends. DNA of the CDR3: TGCAGTGCTAGAGGTGGCGGGAACACTGAAGCTTTCTTT. As protein: CSARGGGNTEAFF.

This clonotype was seen a handful of times. The rearrangement links TRBV20-1 to TRBJ2-7; D may be TRBD2 (6 bases). Trimming pared 6 bases from V and 5 bases from J, leaving 14 bases between. The CDR3 spans 12 residues. The germline V gene has CDR1 DFQATT and CDR2 SNEGSKA (reference sequence). This CDR3 is CSAVRGPNEQYF. CDR3 in DNA: TGCAGTGCCGTGCGGGGCCCCAACGAGCAGTACTTC.

This clonotype has just a few counts. The chain couples TRBV7-8 to TRBJ1-1, with no clear D. The V gene lost 1 base and the J gene lost 2 bases, with 11 bases spanning the gap. Per germline, CDR1 SGHVS and CDR2 FQNEAQ. The CDR3 covers 15 residues. The CDR3 coding sequence is TGTGCCAGCAGCTTAGGTGGTGTTACAAACACTGAAGCTTTCTTT. It specifies CASSLGGVTNTEAFF. The full variable domain, with the rest looked up from reference TRBV7-8 and TRBJ1-1, is GAGVSQSPRYKVAKRGQDVALRCDPISGHVSLFWYQQALGQGPEFLTYFQNEAQLDKSGLPSDRFFAERPEGSVSTLKIQRTQQEDSAVYLCASSLGGVTNTEAFFGQGTRLTVV.

The chain uses TRBV5-1 and TRBJ2-6, with 7 bases aligning to TRBD1. The J segment lost 0 bases and the V segment lost 3 bases, leaving 3 bases of the junction unmatched. CDR3 size: 16 residues. Per germline, CDR1 SGHRS and CDR2 YFSETQ. For the CDR3, the DNA is TGCGCCAGCAGCTGGACAGGTTCCTCTGGGGCCAACGTCCTGACTTTC. Protein product: CASSWTGSSGANVLTF.